These 27 T cell receptor beta chains were all obtained from the same sample, sequenced in a study of early T cells in non-severe SARS-CoV-2 infection. TCRdb fed the 5' RACE reads into MiXCR, producing one record per CDR3 protein. The data hold about 56,000 distinct CDR3 sequences, with about 10% observed a single time. Source material: whole blood. The receptor source for this set is an adult who was a healthcare worker with PCR-confirmed SARS-CoV-2 infection or an uninfected control (not recorded which).

This clonotype is large (0.1 to 1%). The chain uses TRBV7-3 and TRBJ1-2; D is unclear. CDR3 length: 13 residues. The V end lost 5 bases, the J end lost 4 bases, and 11 bases lay between the germline ends. The germline V gene encodes CDR1 SGHTA and CDR2 FQGTGA. This CDR3 reads CASSHDNFYGYTF. CDR3 coding DNA: TGTGCCAGCAGCCATGACAATTTCTATGGCTACACCTTC.

This clonotype has at least ten counts. The rearrangement joins TRBV11-2 to TRBJ1-6; tentative D call: TRBD1 (6 bases). V lost 5 bases and J lost 0, with 17 bases in between. Germline V gives CDR1 SGHAT, CDR2 FQNNGV. The CDR3 runs to 18 residues. CDR3 sequence (DNA): TGTGCCAGCAGCCGACAAACAGGGCTGAGCTCCTATAATTCACCCCTCCACTTT. Translating it yields CASSRQTGLSSYNSPLHF.

This sequence joins TRBV20-1 and TRBJ2-3; the match to TRBD2 covers 7 bases. The CDR3 consists of 14 residues. V gave up 6 bases and J gave up 2 bases; unmatched junction bases: 8. Germline V gene sequence: CDR1 DFQATT, CDR2 SNEGSKA (reference sequence). In DNA form, the CDR3 reads TGCAGTGCCGACCTAGCGGAGAACACAGATACGCAGTATTTT. Translated: CSADLAENTDTQYF.

This clonotype has just a few counts. The chain combines TRBV7-2 with TRBJ2-1; D unresolved. The germline gives CDR1 SGHTA, CDR2 FQGNSA. Trimming stripped 5 bases from V and 2 bases from J, with 16 bases between. This CDR3 is built from 16 residues. The chain's CDR3 is CASSAPFSLAYNEQFF. CDR3 DNA: TGTGCCAGCAGCGCGCCCTTCTCATTAGCCTACAATGAGCAGTTCTTC.

The chain links TRBV20-1 to TRBJ1-1, with D hard to call. This CDR3 comprises 12 residues. Germline-derived CDR1 and CDR2 are DFQATT and SNEGSKA (reference sequence). With 5 bases removed from V and 4 bases from J, the gap between germline ends came to 11 bases. CDR3: CSAGGMGTEAFF. The CDR3 DNA reads TGCAGTGCTGGCGGGATGGGCACTGAAGCTTTCTTT.

This clonotype has a count of ten or more. The chain joins TRBV20-1 to TRBJ2-3; D is unclear. From germline, CDR1 is DFQATT and CDR2 SNEGSKA (reference sequence). With 3 bases removed from V and 3 bases from J, the gap between germline ends came to 16 bases. This CDR3 is 15 amino acids long. The CDR3 nucleotides are TGCAGTGCTAGGCCCCTTTACTTAATTACAGATACGCAGTATTTT. Amino acids: CSARPLYLITDTQYF.

In this sample, this clonotype turned up a few times. The CDR3 region is CSAAGLAGGHDEQFF. DNA for the CDR3: TGCAGTGCGGCGGGACTAGCGGGAGGTCATGATGAGCAGTTCTTC. The chain is built from TRBV20-1 and TRBJ2-1, with TRBD2 matching 15 bases. Germline V lookup: CDR1 DFQATT, CDR2 SNEGSKA (reference sequence). After removal of 6 bases from V and 8 bases from J, the junction contained 8 bases not matched to a gene. The CDR3 is 15 amino acids.

In its sample, this clonotype was seen many times. This sequence joins TRBV12-2 and TRBJ1-6. TRBV12-2 is a listed pseudogene. The CDR3 is 10 amino acids. CDR3 region: CASQLWGLHF. The CDR3 DNA reads as TGTGCAAGTCAGTTGTGGGGTCTCCACTTT.

Many counts were recorded for this clonotype. The V and J genes are TRBV7-6 and TRBJ2-7; 9 positions match TRBD1. Germline V gene sequence: CDR1 SGHVS, CDR2 FNYEAQ. V shed 4 bases and J 3 bases; nucleotides not matched to a gene: 4. The CDR3 spans 14 residues. CDR3 in amino acids: CASSSGQGYYEQYF. Here the CDR3 DNA reads TGTGCCAGCAGCTCGGGACAGGGATACTACGAGCAGTACTTC.

This clonotype has a handful of counts. The chain is built from TRBV29-1 and TRBJ1-2; D call uncertain. Germline V gives CDR1 SQVTM, CDR2 ANQGSEA. This CDR3 has 11 residues. The germline V and J ends were trimmed by 7 bases and 1 base, with 7 bases remaining between them. CDR3: CSAEYNYGYTF. In DNA, the CDR3 is TGCAGCGCGGAGTATAACTATGGCTACACCTTC.

This rearrangement joins TRBV4-3 to TRBJ1-2; D perhaps matches TRBD1 (5 bases). Germline loops: CDR1 LGHNA, CDR2 YSLEER. This CDR3 has 14 residues. With 2 bases removed from V and 7 bases from J, the gap between germline ends came to 14 bases. CDR3 residues: CASSQTVGDGGYTF. DNA of the CDR3: TGCGCCAGCAGCCAAACCGTAGGGGACGGTGGCTACACCTTC.

This clonotype was observed many times. This chain joins TRBV5-1 and TRBJ2-1, with 12 positions matching TRBD2. Germline assignment: CDR1 SGHRS and CDR2 YFSETQ. This CDR3 spans 16 amino acids. V was pared by 4 bases and J by 4 bases, with 6 bases of the junction left unmatched. The CDR3 DNA is TGCGCCAGCAGCGGGGGGACTAGCGGGTTATACAATGAGCAGTTCTTC. This sequence encodes CASSGGTSGLYNEQFF.

This clonotype has only a few counts. The chain has TRBV10-3 and TRBJ2-1; D unclear. The V gene lost 8 bases and the J gene lost 4 bases, with 15 bases spanning the gap. The CDR3 has 14 amino acids. Germline loops: CDR1 ENHRY, CDR2 SYGVKD. The DNA for the CDR3 is TGTGCCATCGGGTACGATGTGGGGTACAATGAGCAGTTCTTC. Its translation is CAIGYDVGYNEQFF.

This clonotype came up many times. The V and J genes are TRBV29-1 and TRBJ1-1; 7 bases match TRBD1. Germline CDR1 and CDR2: SQVTM and ANQGSEA. The CDR3 consists of 13 residues. V trimming: 2 bases; J trimming: 4 bases; junction bases outside the gene matches: 4. The CDR3, as DNA: TGCAGCGTTGAAAAGGGACAGATCACTGAAGCTTTCTTT. Encoded protein: CSVEKGQITEAFF. The full variable domain, in which reference TRBV29-1 and TRBJ1-1 provide the parts outside the CDR3, is SAVISQKPSRDICQRGTSLTIQCQVDSQVTMMFWYRQQPGQSLTLIATANQGSEATYESGFVIDKFPISRPNLTFSTLTVSNMSPEDSSIYLCSVEKGQITEAFFGQGTRLTVV.

J is TRBJ2-2 and V is TRBV6-2 or TRBV6-3; D is uncertain. This CDR3 has 16 residues. Trimming took 4 bases from V and 0 from J, leaving 12 bases between them. Germline V CDR1 and CDR2: MNHEY, SVGEGT. CDR3 bases: TGTGCCAGCAGTTCGGTTTGGCCGTCGAACACCGGGGAGCTGTTTTTT. Protein sequence: CASSSVWPSNTGELFF.

This clonotype was found a few times. The rearrangement uses TRBV20-1 and TRBJ2-7, with TRBD2 matching 9 bases. J lost 2 bases, V lost 0 bases, and 5 bases had no gene match. Germline lookup yields CDR1 DFQATT and CDR2 SNEGSKA (reference sequence). The CDR3 totals 15 residues. The CDR3 spells CSARDRLAGTYEQYF. CDR3 in DNA: TGCAGTGCTAGAGATCGCCTAGCGGGGACCTACGAGCAGTACTTC.

This clonotype was seen a few times. The chain links TRBV7-2 to TRBJ2-3; 8 bases agree with TRBD1. The CDR3 runs to 14 residues. CDR1 is SGHTA, CDR2 FQGNSA, per germline. Trimming took 6 bases from V and 1 from J; bases not matched to a gene: 3. Here the CDR3 DNA reads TGTGCCAGCAGTTCGGACAGGGGCACAGATACGCAGTATTTT. Encoded protein: CASSSDRGTDTQYF.

At least ten counts were recorded for this clonotype. The chain employs TRBV3-1 and TRBJ2-4; D call uncertain. Germline CDR1 and CDR2: LGHDT and YNNKEL (reference sequence). The V end was cut by 4 bases, the J end by 7 bases, with 8 bases between. The CDR3 length is 12 residues. The CDR3 here is CASSRSHNIQYF. In nucleotides, the CDR3 is TGTGCCAGCAGCCGGTCCCACAACATTCAGTACTTC.

This clonotype was seen at least ten times. The genes are TRBV6-6 and TRBJ2-7; no firm D call. V lost 5 bases, J lost 1 base, and 12 bases lay in between. The length of the CDR3 is 14 residues. CDR1 is MNHNY and CDR2 is SVGAGI in the germline V gene (reference sequence). DNA for the CDR3: TGTGCCAGCAGTATTTTTCGACCATCCTACGAGCAGTACTTC. Its protein product is CASSIFRPSYEQYF.

The J gene is TRBJ2-1, the V gene TRBV20-1; 15 bases fit TRBD2. The CDR3 runs to 16 residues. The germline gives CDR1 DFQATT, CDR2 SNEGSKA (reference sequence). The V and J ends lost 3 bases and 5 bases, in that order; junction bases with no gene match: 5. CDR3 sequence: CSARGTSGRNNNEQFF. The CDR3 DNA follows: TGCAGTGCTAGGGGGACTAGCGGGAGGAATAACAATGAGCAGTTCTTC.

This clonotype was counted many times. The chain carries TRBV6-5 and TRBJ2-1; D might be TRBD2 (5 bases). Germline V CDR1 and CDR2: MNHEY, SVGAGI. CDR3 size: 14 residues. The ends were cut back, 8 bases at V and 5 bases at J, with 16 bases in the middle. The CDR3 protein is CASRRGSVDNEQFF. CDR3 nucleotides: TGTGCCAGCCGACGCGGGTCTGTGGACAATGAGCAGTTCTTC.

A few counts support this clonotype. The chain has TRBV2 and TRBJ2-3; no definite D call. V was cut by 2 bases and J by 9 bases, with 6 bases left in between. Per germline, CDR1 SNHLY and CDR2 FYNNEI. The CDR3 spans 11 residues. DNA of the CDR3: TGTGCCAGCAGTGAACGGGCCACGCAGTATTTT. The encoded protein is CASSERATQYF.

The chain couples TRBV18 to TRBJ2-2, with D unclear. The CDR3 sequence is 14 residues long. Trimming stripped 1 base from V and 6 bases from J, with 9 bases between. CDR1 is KGHSH, CDR2 LQKENI, per germline. CDR3 sequence (DNA): TGTGCCAGCTCACCACGGACCGGCTCCGGGGAGCTGTTTTTT. It translates to CASSPRTGSGELFF.

The sample holds a few counts of this clonotype. The chain uses TRBV7-3 and TRBJ1-4; D remains unclear. The CDR3 has 15 amino acids. V lost 1 base and J 1 base, leaving 7 bases between the germline ends. Germline CDR1 and CDR2: SGHTA and FQGTGA. The CDR3 sequence: CASSLNGRTNEKLFF. In DNA, the CDR3 is TGTGCCAGCAGCTTAAACGGTAGAACTAATGAAAAACTGTTTTTT. The whole variable domain, remainder taken from reference TRBV7-3 and TRBJ1-4, is GAGVSQTPSNKVTEKGKYVELRCDPISGHTALYWYRQSLGQGPEFLIYFQGTGAADDSGLPNDRFFAVRPEGSVSTLKIQRTERGDSAVYLCASSLNGRTNEKLFFGSGTQLSVL.

This clonotype was picked up a small number of times. This chain links TRBV7-9 with TRBJ2-1; 14 bases fit TRBD2. The CDR3 extends over 13 amino acids. Trimming at V came to 5 bases and at J to 14 bases, leaving 5 bases not matched to a gene. Germline V CDR1 and CDR2: SEHNR, FQNEAQ (reference sequence). The chain's CDR3 is CASSPGTSGSKFF. In DNA form, the CDR3 reads TGTGCCAGCAGCCCAGGGACTAGCGGGAGTAAGTTCTTC.

This clonotype was observed a few times. The chain combines TRBV7-3 with TRBJ2-5; maybe TRBD1 (5 bases). Between the trimmed V and J ends, which lost 2 bases and 2 bases, there was a span of 15 bases. The V gene's germline CDR1 is SGHTA and CDR2 FQGTGA. This CDR3 has 16 residues. CDR3 in DNA: TGTGCCAGCAGCTTAGGAGCAGGGCCGACTCAAGAGACCCAGTACTTC. The encoded protein is CASSLGAGPTQETQYF.

This clonotype was counted many times. The chain carries TRBV7-8 and TRBJ2-2; D ambiguous. Germline V gene data show CDR1 as SGHVS and CDR2 as FQNEAQ. Trimming left V 2 bases short and J 1 base short, with 5 bases between. This CDR3 spans 14 amino acids. The CDR3 sequence: CASSLQRNTGELFF. DNA of the CDR3: TGTGCCAGCAGCTTACAACGGAACACCGGGGAGCTGTTTTTT.